These 25 T cell receptor beta chains came from one sample sequenced in a study of CD8+ T cells in alopecia areata. Treatment meaning: oral pan-JAK inhibitor, 5-10 mg twice daily. Extraction and reverse transcription of RNA yielded cDNA as the sequencing template. Assay: immunoSEQ multiplex PCR; the TCRdb copy retains only in-frame clones and omits some. The repertoire holds 79,000 or so clones, with around 61% as singletons. The sample consisted of CD8+ T cells sorted from blood, taken at week 24, from a patient treated with tofacitinib. The receptors were gathered from a human donor with alopecia areata.

This chain joins TRBV7-9 and TRBJ2-7; no clear D. Trimming cost V 5 bases and J 4 bases, with 9 bases left between them. This CDR3 spans 12 amino acids. From germline, CDR1 is SEHNR and CDR2 FQNEAQ (reference sequence). CDR3 protein: CASSQYSYEQYF. The CDR3 DNA follows: TGTGCCAGCAGCCAATACAGTTACGAGCAGTACTTC.

In this sample, this clone turned up a few times. In DNA, the CDR3 is TGTGCCAGCAGTTTATCAGGCCCCGGGGAGCTGTTTTTT. This encodes CASSLSGPGELFF. This chain joins TRBV27 and TRBJ2-2, with D uncertain. The germline CDR1 and CDR2 sequences are MNHEY and SMNVEV (reference sequence). The CDR3 is 13 residues long. Trimming cost V 0 bases and J 6 bases, with 5 bases left between them.

This clone was seen once. The chain uses TRBV5-1 and TRBJ2-1; perhaps TRBD2 as D (5 bases). V lost 3 bases and J 2 bases, leaving 9 bases between the germline ends. The germline V gene encodes CDR1 SGHRS and CDR2 YFSETQ. The CDR3 contains 14 residues. CDR3 region: CASSSGIAYNEQFF. The CDR3 DNA reads TGCGCCAGCAGCTCCGGGATCGCCTACAATGAGCAGTTCTTC.

This clone was counted a single time. The chain links TRBV4-1 to TRBJ2-7; D is possibly TRBD2 (5 bases). The V and J ends lost 1 base and 0 bases respectively, with 10 bases between them. This CDR3 contains 15 residues. Per germline, CDR1 MGHRA and CDR2 YSYEKL. CDR3 in amino acids: CASSQGTGNSYEQYF. As DNA, the CDR3 is TGCGCCAGCAGCCAAGGGACGGGAAACTCCTACGAGCAGTACTTC.

This clone was seen only once. V gene TRBV2 combines with J gene TRBJ2-7, with 8 bases aligning to TRBD2. V lost 7 bases and J lost 1; bases outside the gene matches: 9. The CDR3 totals 15 residues. Germline lookup yields CDR1 SNHLY and CDR2 FYNNEI. This CDR3 is CASKMGGGGSYEQYF. DNA of the CDR3: TGTGCCAGCAAGATGGGCGGCGGGGGGTCCTACGAGCAGTACTTC.

This chain links TRBV7-9 with TRBJ2-7, with D perhaps TRBD1 (5 bases). Germline V lookup: CDR1 SEHNR, CDR2 FQNEAQ (reference sequence). The CDR3 length is 14 residues. The V end lost 3 bases, the J end lost 2 bases, and 11 bases lay between the germline ends. CDR3 nucleotide sequence: TGTGCCAGCAGCTTGGCGACAGCTCCCTACGAGCAGTACTTC. This translates into CASSLATAPYEQYF.

The chain has TRBV9 and TRBJ2-5; D may be TRBD2 (5 bases). The ends were cut back, 0 bases at V and 2 bases at J, with 8 bases in the middle. Germline CDR1 and CDR2: SGDLS and YYNGEE. This CDR3 has 14 amino acids. The CDR3 loop is CASSVARGQETQYF. The CDR3 region has the DNA TGTGCCAGCAGCGTAGCCCGCGGGCAAGAGACCCAGTACTTC.

The chain has TRBV30 and TRBJ2-3; TRBD1 agrees at 8 bases. J lost 0 bases, V lost 1 base, and 3 bases had no gene match. Germline lookup yields CDR1 GTSNPN and CDR2 SVGIG (reference sequence). The CDR3 covers 15 residues. CDR3 nucleotide sequence: TGTGCCTGGAGTGGGACAGGGTCCAGCACAGATACGCAGTATTTT. Its translation is CAWSGTGSSTDTQYF.

The rearrangement uses TRBV19 and TRBJ1-1; maybe TRBD1 (5 bases). Trimming removed 6 bases at V and 4 bases at J, with 9 bases between. The CDR3 extends over 12 amino acids. CDR1 and CDR2 (germline): LNHDA, SQIVND (reference sequence). CDR3 amino acids: CASRWGGTEAFF. The CDR3 bases are TGTGCCAGTAGGTGGGGGGGCACTGAAGCTTTCTTT.

The CDR3 reads CASSLWTNQPQHF. In nucleotides, the CDR3 is TGCGCCAGCAGCTTATGGACGAATCAGCCCCAGCATTTT. The chain carries TRBV5-1 and TRBJ1-5; no clear D gene. The CDR3 runs 13 residues. Germline V CDR1 and CDR2: SGHRS, YFSETQ. The V and J ends lost 2 bases and 4 bases respectively, with 7 bases between them. The whole variable domain, remainder taken from reference TRBV5-1 and TRBJ1-5, is KAGVTQTPRYLIKTRGQQVTLSCSPISGHRSVSWYQQTPGQGLQFLFEYFSETQRNKGNFPGRFSGRQFSNSRSEMNVSTLELGDSALYLCASSLWTNQPQHFGDGTRLSIL.

This chain joins TRBV5-1 and TRBJ2-1, with 7 bases matching TRBD2. Germline V lookup: CDR1 SGHRS, CDR2 YFSETQ. The V and J ends lost 5 bases and 7 bases, in that order; junction bases with no gene match: 21. The CDR3 sequence is 18 residues long. CDR3 sequence: CASRTINRGGFMRNEQFF. CDR3 nucleotides: TGCGCCAGCAGAACCATAAACCGCGGGGGATTCATGCGGAATGAGCAGTTCTTC.

This chain connects TRBV29-1 to TRBJ2-5; perhaps TRBD1 as D (6 bases). Germline assignment: CDR1 SQVTM and CDR2 ANQGSEA. Trimming cost V 7 bases and J 0 bases, with 18 bases left between them. The CDR3 contains 15 residues. The CDR3 loop is CSGWSGTMYQETQYF. CDR3 in DNA: TGCAGCGGATGGTCCGGGACAATGTACCAAGAGACCCAGTACTTC.

This clone was detected a few times. This rearrangement joins TRBV21-1 to TRBJ2-7; the D call TRBD1 from the table was never checked on the DNA. TRBV21-1 is a recognized pseudogene. This CDR3 has 14 residues. The chain's CDR3 is CASSAGTGAYEQYF. CDR3 coding DNA: TGTGCCAGCTCGGCAGGGACAGGGGCCTACGAGCAGTACTTC.

The sample holds a few counts of this clone. The rearrangement uses TRBV4-1 and TRBJ1-1; weak D call: TRBD1 (5 bases). CDR3 length equals 14 residues. Germline V lookup: CDR1 MGHRA, CDR2 YSYEKL. The V end was cut by 8 bases, the J end by 4 bases, with 17 bases between. CDR3 loop: CASRPGPGGTEAFF. Written as DNA, the CDR3 is TGCGCCAGCCGCCCAGGCCCGGGGGGCACTGAAGCTTTCTTT.

The chain uses TRBV5-6 and TRBJ2-5; the D gene is possibly TRBD1 (5 bases). Between the trimmed V and J ends, which lost 2 bases and 4 bases, there was a span of 15 bases. The CDR3 extends over 15 amino acids. Per the germline V gene, CDR1 is SGHDT and CDR2 is YYEEEE. The CDR3 sequence is CASSFRGLPRETQYF. DNA for the CDR3: TGTGCCAGCAGCTTTAGGGGTCTCCCCCGAGAGACCCAGTACTTC.

The chain employs TRBV4-2 and TRBJ2-5; D is possibly TRBD1 (6 bases). Germline V gene sequence: CDR1 LGHNA, CDR2 YNFKEQ. This CDR3 spans 16 amino acids. Deletions cut 4 bases from V and 3 bases from J, with 18 bases between. In nucleotides, the CDR3 is TGTGCCAGCAGCCCAATTCAGGGGAATTCAGAAGAGACCCAGTACTTC. Amino acids: CASSPIQGNSEETQYF.

The J gene is TRBJ2-7, the V gene TRBV2, with D perhaps given as TRBD1 or TRBD2 (5 bases each). Trimming cost V 6 bases and J 6 bases, with 9 bases left between them. Germline values: CDR1 SNHLY, CDR2 FYNNEI. This CDR3 has 11 amino acids. CDR3 loop: CASRFGGEQYF. In DNA form, the CDR3 reads TGTGCCAGCAGATTTGGGGGCGAGCAGTACTTC.

The chain links TRBV7-9 to TRBJ2-6; 7 bases line up with TRBD2. CDR1 SEHNR and CDR2 FQNEAQ come from the germline V gene (reference sequence). The trim removed 8 bases at V and 1 base at J, leaving 8 bases unmatched. The CDR3 extends over 16 amino acids. CDR3 region: CASDQAGLSGANVLTF. CDR3 nucleotide sequence: TGTGCCAGCGATCAAGCGGGGTTATCTGGGGCCAACGTCCTGACTTTC.

By its share, this clone is medium-sized. The chain joins TRBV4-3 to TRBJ2-7; D is unclear. The CDR3 totals 15 residues. Trimming shortened V by 1 base and J by 0 bases, and 10 bases separated the two germline ends. From germline, CDR1 is LGHNA and CDR2 YSLEER. DNA for the CDR3: TGCGCCAGCAGCCAAGTGACGGATAGCTCCTACGAGCAGTACTTC. Its protein is CASSQVTDSSYEQYF.

The chain employs TRBV9 and TRBJ1-2; a possible D gene is TRBD1 (6 bases). The V gene lost 4 bases and the J gene lost 2 bases, with 15 bases spanning the gap. There are 15 residues in the CDR3. Germline V gene sequence: CDR1 SGDLS, CDR2 YYNGEE. The CDR3 coding sequence is TGTGCCAGCAGCACCTCGACGGGGGCGAACTATGGCTACACCTTC. Its translation: CASSTSTGANYGYTF.

This chain joins TRBV7-9 and TRBJ2-7; 10 bases align to TRBD1. V lost 4 bases and J lost 3; bases outside the gene matches: 3. The V gene's germline CDR1 is SEHNR and CDR2 FQNEAQ (reference sequence). This CDR3 comprises 14 residues. The DNA of the CDR3 is TGTGCCAGCAGCTCCGGGACAGGGGTCTACGAGCAGTACTTC. Amino acids: CASSSGTGVYEQYF.

This clone was seen just once. CDR3 loop: CASSLGDTGGYEQYF. In DNA, the CDR3 is TGCGCCAGCAGCCTGGGGGACACGGGGGGCTACGAGCAGTACTTC. The chain recombines TRBV4-1 with TRBJ2-7; TRBD2 might be the D (7 bases). Germline CDR1 is MGHRA and CDR2 is YSYEKL. The CDR3 loop spans 15 amino acids. Trimming pared 4 bases from V and 3 bases from J, leaving 16 bases between.

There are a few counts of this clone. V is TRBV5-4 and J is TRBJ2-1; D is undetermined. Trimming shortened V by 3 bases and J by 7 bases, and 5 bases separated the two germline ends. Germline-derived CDR1 and CDR2 are SGHNT and YYREEE (reference sequence). This CDR3 comprises 11 residues. This chain's CDR3 is CASSSKNEQFF. The CDR3 DNA sequence: TGTGCCAGCAGCTCAAAGAATGAGCAGTTCTTC.

V is TRBV25-1 and J is TRBJ2-7; D is uncertain. The V end was cut by 6 bases, the J end by 5 bases, with 20 bases between. There are 15 residues in the CDR3. Germline values: CDR1 MGHDK, CDR2 SYGVNS. The CDR3 region is CASRSWSAPGDEQYF. In nucleotides, the CDR3 is TGTGCCAGCAGGTCCTGGTCGGCCCCAGGCGACGAGCAGTACTTC.

For the CDR3, the DNA is TGTGCCAGCAGTCCACTAGCGGGGGGATACTCTGGGGCCAACGTCCTGACTTTC. Encoded protein: CASSPLAGGYSGANVLTF. The chain uses TRBV27 and TRBJ2-6; 12 bases match TRBD2. The J segment lost 0 bases and the V segment lost 5 bases, leaving 5 bases of the junction unmatched. This CDR3 comprises 18 residues. CDR1 and CDR2 (germline): MNHEY, SMNVEV (reference sequence).